This T cell receptor (beta chain) was retrieved from a study of T cell repertoires and HLA-DP antigens. Study at large: CD4+ T cells were cocultured with HeLa cells expressing HLA-DP. Average DNA input: about 230 ng for CD137+CD4+ sorts, approximately 1,200 ng pre-culture.

Data came from immunoSEQ multiplex PCR; TCRdb stores just in-frame clones and leaves some out. The sample contains 65,000 to 95,000 clones, around 77% of which appear only once. The germline CDR1 and CDR2 sequences are SGHVS and FQNEAQ. There are 15 residues in the CDR3. Trimming cost V 4 bases and J 9 bases; bases outside gene matches: 12. Comment on this clone: Antigen unknown.

This clonotype originated in a man aged 60 to 75 in good health and CMV-seronegative. V usage is TRBV7-8 and J usage is TRBJ2-1, with 7 bases identical to TRBD1. The sample comprised CD4+ T cells from PBMCs. The CDR3 sequence is CASSSRSGGESEQFF. DNA of the CDR3: TGTGCCAGCAGCTCGCGCTCAGGGGGAGAGAGTGAGCAGTTCTTC.